These T cell receptor beta chains were read from a single sample in a study of Graves' ophthalmopathy and Graves' hyperthyroidism. TCRdb recomputed calls from the multiplex PCR reads with MiXCR, one row per CDR3 protein. The data hold around 1.1 million distinct CDR3 sequences, with roughly two fifths observed a single time. Source material: peripheral blood or thyroid tissue (not recorded which). These receptors were taken from an adult man with Graves' hyperthyroidism. The CDR3 runs from the conserved cysteine through the conserved F or W. The order of the fields is J gene, clone size, D gene, CDR3 length, V gene, CDR3 DNA, CDR3 protein. A D gene is named only where the DNA matches it firmly. Rows may omit the clone size; those that give it use once, few, many or a size class.

j_call: TRBJ2-5
clone_size: few
d_call: TRBD2
cdr3_length: 17
v_call: TRBV7-9
cdr3_nt: TGTGCCAGCACCGCGAGGTCTAGCGGGGGTCCACAAGAGACCCAGTACTTC
cdr3_aa: CASTARSSGGPQETQYF

j_call: TRBJ1-6
clone_size: many
d_call: -
cdr3_length: 12
v_call: TRBV2
cdr3_nt: TGTGCCAGCAGGAAGGAGAATTCACCCCTCCACTTT
cdr3_aa: CASRKENSPLHF

j_call: TRBJ1-2
clone_size: few
d_call: TRBD1
cdr3_length: 15
v_call: TRBV27
cdr3_nt: TGTGCCAGCAGTACAAAACAGGGGGCGCTTAGTGGCTACACCTTC
cdr3_aa: CASSTKQGALSGYTF

j_call: TRBJ1-1
clone_size: many
d_call: -
cdr3_length: 14
v_call: TRBV12-3/TRBV12-4
cdr3_nt: TGTGCCAGCAGTTTAATAGGGCAGGAGACTGAAGCTTTCTTT
cdr3_aa: CASSLIGQETEAFF

j_call: TRBJ2-5
clone_size: few
d_call: TRBD2
cdr3_length: 16
v_call: TRBV27
cdr3_nt: TGTGCCAGCACCGCGGCTGGCGGGAGAGATGAAGAGACCCAGTACTTC
cdr3_aa: CASTAAGGRDEETQYF

j_call: TRBJ2-7
clone_size: many
d_call: -
cdr3_length: 14
v_call: TRBV10-3
cdr3_nt: TGTGCCATCAGTGAGTCGGGGGCTTCCTACGAGCAGTACTTC
cdr3_aa: CAISESGASYEQYF

j_call: TRBJ1-4
clone_size: many
d_call: -
cdr3_length: 12
v_call: TRBV10-3
cdr3_nt: TGTGCCACACAAGCAACTAATGAAAAACTGTTTTTT
cdr3_aa: CATQATNEKLFF

j_call: TRBJ2-7
clone_size: many
d_call: -
cdr3_length: 15
v_call: TRBV19
cdr3_nt: TGTGCCAGTAGCCAGACAGGTTTGGGAATCTACGAGCAGTACTTC
cdr3_aa: CASSQTGLGIYEQYF

j_call: TRBJ2-7
clone_size: few
d_call: TRBD2
cdr3_length: 16
v_call: TRBV20-1
cdr3_nt: TGCAGTGCTAGAGATGGGTATGCGGGGGGGCCGGGGGAGCAGTACTTC
cdr3_aa: CSARDGYAGGPGEQYF

j_call: TRBJ2-7
clone_size: many
d_call: TRBD2
cdr3_length: 14
v_call: TRBV19
cdr3_nt: TGTGCCAGTAAGGATGAAGCGGGGTCCTACGAGCAGTACTTC
cdr3_aa: CASKDEAGSYEQYF

j_call: TRBJ2-7
clone_size: -
d_call: TRBD2
cdr3_length: 17
v_call: TRBV7-6
cdr3_nt: TGTGCCAGCAGCTTACCCTACGGACTAGCGGGAGCCTACGAGCAGTACTTC
cdr3_aa: CASSLPYGLAGAYEQYF

j_call: TRBJ1-1
clone_size: -
d_call: -
cdr3_length: 14
v_call: TRBV29-1
cdr3_nt: TGCAGCGTTTTCCAGGGGACCGGTAACACTGAAGCTTTCTTT
cdr3_aa: CSVFQGTGNTEAFF

j_call: TRBJ2-2
clone_size: -
d_call: -
cdr3_length: 14
v_call: TRBV5-1
cdr3_nt: TGCGCCAGCAGCCCCTCCCAGAACACCGGGGAGCTGTTTTTT
cdr3_aa: CASSPSQNTGELFF

j_call: TRBJ2-6
clone_size: few
d_call: -
cdr3_length: 17
v_call: TRBV15
cdr3_nt: TGTGCCACCAGCAGAGATTTGGCAGCCGCTGGGGCCAACGTCCTGACTTTC
cdr3_aa: CATSRDLAAAGANVLTF

j_call: TRBJ1-1
clone_size: many
d_call: -
cdr3_length: 12
v_call: TRBV29-1
cdr3_nt: TGCAGCGTTGCGGACACAATCATTGAAGCTTTCTTT
cdr3_aa: CSVADTIIEAFF

j_call: TRBJ1-2
clone_size: -
d_call: -
cdr3_length: 16
v_call: TRBV13
cdr3_nt: TGTGCCAGCAGCGGCATGGGGGACCCGAAACTTGAGGGCTACACCTTC
cdr3_aa: CASSGMGDPKLEGYTF

j_call: TRBJ2-2
clone_size: many
d_call: -
cdr3_length: 16
v_call: TRBV5-1
cdr3_nt: TGCGCCAGCAGCTTGTACGGGGCCCAGAACACCGGGGAGCTGTTTTTT
cdr3_aa: CASSLYGAQNTGELFF

j_call: TRBJ2-5
clone_size: many
d_call: -
cdr3_length: 12
v_call: TRBV14
cdr3_nt: TGTGCCAGCACGGGACCAGGAGGGACCCAGTACTTC
cdr3_aa: CASTGPGGTQYF

j_call: TRBJ1-5
clone_size: many
d_call: -
cdr3_length: 14
v_call: TRBV6-2/TRBV6-3
cdr3_nt: TGTGCCAGCAATAGGGCAGGGAGCAATCAGCCCCAGCATTTT
cdr3_aa: CASNRAGSNQPQHF

j_call: TRBJ1-2
clone_size: many
d_call: -
cdr3_length: 13
v_call: TRBV6-1
cdr3_nt: TGTGCCAGCACCTCGGAGAGGTACTATGGCTACACCTTC
cdr3_aa: CASTSERYYGYTF

j_call: TRBJ2-5
clone_size: -
d_call: -
cdr3_length: 14
v_call: TRBV29-1
cdr3_nt: TGCAGCGTGTTACCGGGGGACACCTGGGAGACCCAGTACTTC
cdr3_aa: CSVLPGDTWETQYF

j_call: TRBJ1-1
clone_size: -
d_call: TRBD1
cdr3_length: 12
v_call: TRBV29-1
cdr3_nt: TGCAGCGGTGGACAGGGGTTCACTGAAGCTTTCTTT
cdr3_aa: CSGGQGFTEAFF

j_call: TRBJ1-2
clone_size: few
d_call: -
cdr3_length: 12
v_call: TRBV19
cdr3_nt: TGTGCCAGTAGTATTGGGGCGCTTGGCTACACCTTC
cdr3_aa: CASSIGALGYTF